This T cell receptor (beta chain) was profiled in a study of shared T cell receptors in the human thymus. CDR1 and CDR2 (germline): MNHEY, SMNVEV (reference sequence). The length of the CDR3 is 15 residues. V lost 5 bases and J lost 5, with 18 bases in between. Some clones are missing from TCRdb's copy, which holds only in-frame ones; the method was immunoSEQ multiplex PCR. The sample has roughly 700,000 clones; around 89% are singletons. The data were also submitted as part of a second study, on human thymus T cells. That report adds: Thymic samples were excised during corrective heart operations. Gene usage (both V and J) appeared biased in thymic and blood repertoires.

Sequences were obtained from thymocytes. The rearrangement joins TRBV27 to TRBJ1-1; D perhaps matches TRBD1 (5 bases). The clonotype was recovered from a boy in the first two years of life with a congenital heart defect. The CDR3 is CASSPSLGGGTEAFF. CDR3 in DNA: TGTGCCAGCAGTCCAAGTCTCGGGGGAGGGACTGAAGCTTTCTTT.